This T cell receptor (beta chain) was observed in a study of spatial heterogeneity in lung cancer. Study overall: More beta-chain than alpha-chain sequences were consistently detected. Study-level findings and limits: Counts of expanded intratumoral alpha and beta TCRs tracked tumor mutation counts.

MiXCR was run by TCRdb on the 5' RACE reads, yielding one entry per CDR3 protein. The sample comprises 3,000 to 3,500 distinct CDR3 sequences, around 5.9% of which are singletons, and more than 12% rests with the top ten. This clonotype was recorded many times. Its antigen remains unknown. V dropped 6 bases and J dropped 4 bases, with 15 bases sitting between them. CDR1 is MDHEN, CDR2 SYDVKM, per germline. The CDR3 sequence is 14 residues long. Time point indicated: sample taken at primary tumor resection. The genes are TRBV28 and TRBJ2-5; perhaps D is TRBD1 or TRBD2 (5 bases each). The TCR was taken from a male donor with early-stage non-small cell lung cancer. The material was lung tumor tissue, obtained at surgery. CDR3: CASSSGQVRETQYF. The CDR3 DNA follows: TGTGCCAGCAGCTCGGGGCAGGTTCGAGAGACCCAGTACTTC.